The 19 T cell receptor beta chains listed next were all sequenced from one sample in a study of T cell repertoires in cytomegalovirus infection. MiXCR, applied by TCRdb to the reads, yields one record per CDR3 protein. The sample gives about 920,000 distinct CDR3 sequences, around 30% of which show up once; more than 12% is in the top ten. Their recognized antigens are unknown. The material was cultured CD8+ T cells from PBMCs, obtained from culture after CMV antigen stimulation. These receptors came from a human donor in good health (CMV status not recorded). Some clones in this sample may be carry-over from other donors' samples.

This chain uses TRBV10-3 with TRBJ2-5; 8 nucleotides align to TRBD2. V shed 1 base, J shed 4 bases, and the junction held 11 bases outside the gene matches. CDR3 length: 17 amino acids. CDR1 is ENHRY, CDR2 SYGVKD, per germline. This chain's CDR3 is CAISEFRGAGESETQYF. Here the CDR3 DNA reads TGTGCCATCAGTGAGTTTCGAGGAGCGGGGGAATCAGAGACCCAGTACTTC.

V gene TRBV6-2 or TRBV6-3 combines with J gene TRBJ1-5, with 9 bases aligning to TRBD1. This CDR3 region has 13 residues. V was clipped by 8 bases and J by 4 bases; unmatched bases: 3. The germline V gene has CDR1 MNHEY and CDR2 SVGEGT. CDR3 coding DNA: TGTGCCAGCGGACAGGGGCAAAATCAGCCCCAGCATTTT. Protein product: CASGQGQNQPQHF.

The chain is built from TRBV5-1 and TRBJ1-1; 7 nucleotides match TRBD1. Trimming cost V 1 base and J 2 bases; bases outside gene matches: 11. The CDR3 loop spans 17 amino acids. Germline CDR1 SGHRS, CDR2 YFSETQ. CDR3 residues: CASSLSSQGGRNTEAFF. CDR3 sequence (DNA): TGCGCCAGCAGCTTGTCGTCCCAGGGGGGAAGAAACACTGAAGCTTTCTTT.

This clonotype was counted a few times. This chain uses TRBV19 with TRBJ1-6; 11 positions match TRBD1. Germline V gene data show CDR1 as LNHDA and CDR2 as SQIVND (reference sequence). After removal of 3 bases from V and 7 bases from J, the junction contained 5 bases not matched to a gene. The CDR3 loop spans 16 amino acids. The CDR3 sequence: CASSIPRDRGNSPLHF. DNA of the CDR3: TGTGCCAGTAGTATCCCCCGGGACAGGGGGAATTCACCCCTCCACTTT.

This clonotype was seen more than once but under ten times. The chain employs TRBV19 and TRBJ2-1; no definite D call. This CDR3 region has 14 residues. Germline lookup yields CDR1 LNHDA and CDR2 SQIVND (reference sequence). V dropped 1 base and J dropped 5 bases, with 9 bases sitting between them. CDR3 sequence reads: CASSIVGLNNEQFF. As DNA, the CDR3 is TGTGCCAGTAGTATAGTAGGCTTAAACAATGAGCAGTTCTTC.

This clonotype was observed at least ten times. The chain links TRBV6-1 to TRBJ2-1; possibly TRBD1 for D (5 bases). Trimming shortened V by 1 base and J by 8 bases, and 15 bases separated the two germline ends. The germline V gene has CDR1 MNHNS and CDR2 SASEGT. The CDR3 extends over 15 amino acids. As DNA, the CDR3 is TGTGCCAGCAGTGAAGTATGGGGCATGCGCGATGAGCAGTTCTTC. Its protein is CASSEVWGMRDEQFF.

The rearrangement uses TRBV12-3 or TRBV12-4 and TRBJ2-1; the D call may be TRBD1 or TRBD2 (5 bases each). The CDR3 is made up of 16 amino acids. Trimming removed 7 bases at V and 5 bases at J, with 21 bases between. CDR3: CASTLTAREHHNEQFF. The CDR3 DNA follows: TGTGCCAGCACCCTGACGGCCAGGGAGCACCACAATGAGCAGTTCTTC.

This clonotype appeared a few times. The V and J genes are TRBV19 and TRBJ2-7, with D possibly matching TRBD2 (5 bases). The CDR3 has 13 amino acids. The germline V and J ends were trimmed by 5 bases and 7 bases, with 15 bases remaining between them. Germline V lookup: CDR1 LNHDA, CDR2 SQIVND (reference sequence). CDR3 sequence: CASSGELSMEQYF. The CDR3 nucleotides read TGTGCCAGTAGTGGGGAGCTCAGCATGGAGCAGTACTTC. Based on the CDR3 plus reference TRBV19 and TRBJ2-7, the full variable domain is DGGITQSPKYLFRKEGQNVTLSCEQNLNHDAMYWYRQDPGQGLRLIYYSQIVNDFQKGDIAEGYSVSREKKESFPLTVTSAQKNPTAFYLCASSGELSMEQYFGPGTRLTVT.

This clonotype was seen ten or more times. The V and J genes are TRBV7-6 and TRBJ1-1, with D perhaps matching TRBD1 (5 bases). The CDR3 extends over 15 amino acids. CDR1 and CDR2 from the germline V gene are SGHVS and FNYEAQ. V was trimmed by 5 bases and J by 4 bases, leaving 17 bases between them. In DNA form, the CDR3 reads TGTGCCAGCAGCCCAGGGAGGGGAGGAGGCACTGAAGCTTTCTTT. This codes for CASSPGRGGGTEAFF.

In the case of this clonotype: A junction end diverges from the germline sequence, so it may reflect a read error. The gene calls are TRBV10-3 and TRBJ2-5; 12 bases are a match to TRBD1. CDR1 and CDR2 from the germline V gene are ENHRY and SYGVKD. This CDR3 is built from 17 residues. DNA of the CDR3: TGTGTCATCAGTGGGGACAGGGGGCTTGTAGAAGGAGAGACCCAGTACTTC. Protein sequence: CVISGDRGLVEGETQYF.

Worth noting for this clonotype: The junction differs from germline at one of its ends, possibly a read error. This chain connects TRBV28 to TRBJ2-5; D possibly corresponds to TRBD2 (5 bases). The germline V gene encodes CDR1 MDHEN and CDR2 SYDVKM. The CDR3 contains 13 residues. The CDR3 protein is CVSNSGIQETQYF. The CDR3 DNA follows: TGTGTCAGCAACTCCGGGATCCAAGAGACCCAGTACTTC.

In this sample, this clonotype turned up once. The gene calls are TRBV19 and TRBJ2-1; possible D gene TRBD2, 5 bases. V was shortened by 4 bases and J by 5 bases, with 15 bases between the two germline ends. The CDR3 contains 15 residues. CDR1 is LNHDA and CDR2 is SQIVND in the germline V gene (reference sequence). CDR3: CASSSRNGIDNEQFF. The CDR3 DNA reads TGTGCCAGTAGTAGTCGTAACGGGATCGACAATGAGCAGTTCTTC.

The genes are TRBV4-1 and TRBJ2-1; 7 positions agree with TRBD1. The CDR3 runs to 15 residues. From germline, CDR1 is MGHRA and CDR2 YSYEKL. With V trimmed by 6 bases and J by 2 bases, 7 bases remained unmatched. The CDR3 region is CASSRDSGPYNEQFF. The CDR3 DNA follows: TGCGCCAGCAGTAGGGACAGCGGCCCCTACAATGAGCAGTTCTTC.

This chain joins TRBV6-1 and TRBJ2-1, with a possible D match to TRBD2 (7 bases). The CDR3 spans 16 residues. The V end was cut by 10 bases, the J end by 8 bases, with 27 bases between. Per the germline V gene, CDR1 is MNHNS and CDR2 is SASEGT. As DNA, the CDR3 is TGTGCCAACAGGAGGGGGGGTGCGGGGAAGGTTGATGAGCAGTTCTTC. Its translation is CANRRGGAGKVDEQFF.

This clonotype was seen only a few times. V is TRBV11-2 and J is TRBJ2-2; TRBD1 agrees at 7 bases. The CDR3 runs to 15 residues. Germline V gives CDR1 SGHAT, CDR2 FQNNGV. Unmatched junction bases numbered 10, after V lost 6 bases and J lost 6 bases. DNA for the CDR3: TGTGCCAGCAGTCATGGGACAGCGACCGCCGGGGAGCTGTTTTTT. Residues: CASSHGTATAGELFF.

This clonotype was observed a few times. The chain links TRBV20-1 to TRBJ2-7; maybe TRBD1 (5 bases). Germline V gives CDR1 DFQATT, CDR2 SNEGSKA (reference sequence). CDR3 length: 14 amino acids. The V end lost 1 base, the J end lost 3 bases, and 13 bases lay between the germline ends. CDR3 residues: CSARVKPTDYEQYV. For the CDR3, the DNA is TGCAGTGCTAGAGTTAAGCCGACAGACTACGAGCAGTACGTC.

This clonotype was observed a few times. The chain joins TRBV4-1 to TRBJ1-6; the match to TRBD1 covers 8 bases. The J segment lost 4 bases and the V segment lost 0 bases, leaving 11 bases of the junction unmatched. Germline assignment: CDR1 MGHRA and CDR2 YSYEKL. CDR3 length: 19 residues. The CDR3 here is CASSQESDMGTGYNSPLHF. CDR3 nucleotides: TGCGCCAGCAGCCAAGAGTCGGACATGGGGACAGGTTATAATTCACCCCTCCACTTT.

The chain carries TRBV2 and TRBJ1-4, with D tentatively TRBD1 (5 bases). Germline V gives CDR1 SNHLY, CDR2 FYNNEI. Trimming left V 8 bases short and J 8 bases short, with 21 bases between. The CDR3 consists of 15 residues. CDR3 DNA: TGTGCCAGCTGGTGGACCCCAGGGCTTAACGAAAAACTGTTTTTT. It specifies CASWWTPGLNEKLFF.

This clonotype appeared a few times. This rearrangement joins TRBV7-9 to TRBJ2-3; the D call may be TRBD1 or TRBD2 (7 bases each). Deletions cut 5 bases from V and 2 bases from J, with 26 bases between. The CDR3 totals 19 residues. Germline V gene sequence: CDR1 SEHNR, CDR2 FQNEAQ (reference sequence). The CDR3 nucleotides are TGTGCCAGCAGCCCCAGACTAGCCAGGGGGATAGATCTCACAGATACGCAGTATTTT. It encodes CASSPRLARGIDLTDTQYF.